These 29 T cell receptor beta chains share one sample of origin, sequenced in a study of T cells in Graves' hyperthyroidism and ophthalmopathy (dated 2019 in TCRdb). Receptor libraries were prepared by multiplex PCR. Instrument used: Illumina HiSeq 2000. Amplification of TCR beta CDR3 regions was carried out from RNA transcripts. For the first round of RT-PCR on the TCR CDR3, the HTBI primer set was used together with the Qiagen OneStep RT-PCR kit. TCRdb redid the processing of the public reads, applying fastp at Q25 and MiXCR, and retained in-frame beta chains. Each CDR3 protein gets just one entry, which takes the most common genes and DNA from the rows behind it. For this sample the table gives nearly 600,000 distinct CDR3 sequences, of which roughly 14% were detected only once. The top ten hold more than 5% of the sample. Material: blood. The origin of the receptors is a woman aged 30 to 39 with Graves' hyperthyroidism that later progressed to Graves' ophthalmopathy.

This clonotype has at least ten counts. This sequence joins TRBV12-3 or TRBV12-4 and TRBJ2-1; 10 bases fit TRBD2. With 1 base clipped from V and 4 bases from J, the junction kept 4 bases outside the gene matches. The CDR3 loop spans 16 amino acids. The CDR3 coding sequence is TGTGCCAGCAGTTTAGGATCTAGCGGGAGTTACAATGAGCAGTTCTTC. Translated: CASSLGSSGSYNEQFF.

As for this clonotype: The CDR3 carries no conserved terminal phenylalanine or tryptophan, so it likely arises from a read error. The V and J genes are TRBV12-3 or TRBV12-4 and TRBJ2-5; 10 bases align to TRBD2. There are 15 residues in the CDR3. V lost 1 base to trimming and J lost 5 bases; unmatched junction nucleotides: 4. The CDR3 region is CASSLEQAGGETQYV. The CDR3 nucleotides are TGTGCCAGCAGTTTAGAGCAAGCGGGAGGGGAGACCCAGTACGTC.

In its sample, this clonotype was seen many times. This chain joins TRBV28 and TRBJ2-7; TRBD1 agrees at 8 bases. J was trimmed by 2 bases and V by 7 bases; bases with no gene match: 10. Germline V gene data show CDR1 as MDHEN and CDR2 as SYDVKM. The CDR3 length is 15 residues. The CDR3 spells CASTVGGTGTYEQYF. CDR3 in DNA: TGTGCCAGCACTGTTGGCGGGACAGGTACCTACGAGCAGTACTTC.

This clonotype was observed many times. The chain combines TRBV2 with TRBJ2-1; no reliable D call. Trimming took 7 bases from V and 7 from J, leaving 5 bases between them. The CDR3 is made up of 10 amino acids. Germline V gives CDR1 SNHLY, CDR2 FYNNEI. This CDR3 is CASNGNEQFF. In DNA, the CDR3 is TGTGCCAGCAATGGGAATGAGCAGTTCTTC.

About this clonotype itself: The junction departs from the called germline gene at one end, perhaps through a read error. The rearrangement joins TRBV18 to TRBJ1-1; a weak D match, TRBD1 (5 bases). Germline CDR1 and CDR2: KGHSH and LQKENI. The CDR3 has 17 residues. CDR3 region: CACSPPGRLRADTEAFF. CDR3 DNA: TGTGCCTGCTCACCACCGGGAAGGCTCAGGGCGGACACTGAAGCTTTCTTT. Using reference TRBV18 and TRBJ1-1 for the parts outside the CDR3, the full variable domain is NAGVMQNPRHLVRRRGQEARLRCSPMKGHSHVYWYRQLPEEGLKFMVYLQKENIIDESGMPKERFSAEFPKEGPSILRIQQVVRGDSAAYFCACSPPGRLRADTEAFFGQGTRLTVV.

This clonotype has a handful of counts. The chain couples TRBV28 to TRBJ2-4; a weak D match, TRBD2 (5 bases). The CDR3 has 14 residues. Per the germline V gene, CDR1 is MDHEN and CDR2 is SYDVKM. The V and J ends lost 1 base and 2 bases respectively, with 6 bases between them. Here the CDR3 DNA reads TGTGCCAGCAGTTTATCGGGGACCAAAAACATTCAGTACTTC. Residues: CASSLSGTKNIQYF.

Worth noting for this clonotype: One end of the junction does not line up with germline, which may come from a read error. This chain links TRBV7-7 with TRBJ1-1; perhaps TRBD1 as D (5 bases). In germline, CDR1 is SSHAT, CDR2 FNYEAQ (reference sequence). The length of the CDR3 is 13 residues. CDR3 residues: CASSLGAGLEAFF. The DNA for the CDR3 is TGTGCTAGCAGCTTAGGGGCCGGCCTTGAAGCTTTCTTT.

The genes are TRBV7-9 and TRBJ1-1; D is unresolved. Trimming took 6 bases from V and 7 from J, leaving 9 bases between them. This CDR3 is built from 11 residues. Germline assignment: CDR1 SEHNR and CDR2 FQNEAQ (reference sequence). Here the CDR3 DNA reads TGTGCCAGCAGTCCGGGATATGAAGCTTTCTTT. Translated, it gives CASSPGYEAFF.

A word on this clonotype: A read error may explain this, as a much larger clone is one base away. This sequence joins TRBV11-1 and TRBJ2-2; D is undetermined. The CDR3 is 15 amino acids. Germline CDR1 and CDR2: SGHAT and FQDESV (reference sequence). Trimming removed 3 bases from V and 4 bases from J, with 12 bases in between. CDR3 in amino acids: CASSFLRVGTGELFF. The CDR3 nucleotides are TGTGCCAGCAGCTTCCTTAGGGTCGGCACCGGGGAGCTGTTTTTT. The variable domain in full, with the rest retrieved from reference TRBV11-1 and TRBJ2-2, is EAEVAQSPRYKITEKSQAVAFWCDPISGHATLYWYRQILGQGPELLVQFQDESVVDDSQLPKDRFSAERLKGVDSTLKIQPAELGDSAMYLCASSFLRVGTGELFFGEGSRLTVL.

This clonotype came up a few times. The V gene is TRBV5-1, the J gene TRBJ2-1; a weak D match, TRBD1 (5 bases). Trimming stripped 5 bases from V and 7 bases from J, with 13 bases between. The germline V gene has CDR1 SGHRS and CDR2 YFSETQ. There are 13 residues in the CDR3. The CDR3 DNA sequence: TGCGCCAGCAGTTCCGACAGATTAAATGAGCAGTTCTTC. Translation gives CASSSDRLNEQFF.

The gene calls are TRBV11-3 and TRBJ2-1; 8 nucleotides align to TRBD1. The CDR3 has 16 residues. V lost 4 bases to trimming and J lost 3 bases; unmatched junction nucleotides: 8. Germline-derived CDR1 and CDR2 are SGHNT and YENEEA. CDR3 sequence reads: CASSSPPGQDYNEQFF. The CDR3 bases are TGTGCCAGCAGCTCCCCGCCGGGACAGGACTACAATGAGCAGTTCTTC.

This clonotype showed up just once. V and J are TRBV27 and TRBJ2-7; TRBD1 aligns across 8 bases. V was clipped by 5 bases and J by 5 bases; unmatched bases: 5. There are 13 residues in the CDR3. CDR1 MNHEY and CDR2 SMNVEV come from the germline V gene (reference sequence). In DNA form, the CDR3 reads TGTGCCAGCAGTCAAACGGACAGGGACGAGCAGTACTTC. Translation: CASSQTDRDEQYF.

This clonotype showed up many times. V gene TRBV11-2 combines with J gene TRBJ2-7; D is uncertain. Germline loops: CDR1 SGHAT, CDR2 FQNNGV. The V end was cut by 4 bases, the J end by 4 bases, with 8 bases between. The CDR3 totals 12 residues. The CDR3 bases are TGTGCCAGCAGCTCAGAGCATTACGAGCAGTACTTC. Protein: CASSSEHYEQYF. The variable domain in full, with the rest retrieved from reference TRBV11-2 and TRBJ2-7, is EAGVAQSPRYKIIEKRQSVAFWCNPISGHATLYWYQQILGQGPKLLIQFQNNGVVDDSQLPKDRFSAERLKGVDSTLKIQPAKLEDSAVYLCASSSEHYEQYFGPGTRLTVT.

The chain joins TRBV5-1 to TRBJ1-2, with D possibly TRBD1 on 6 matching bases. The V end lost 1 base, the J end lost 4 bases, and 11 bases lay between the germline ends. Germline CDR1 is SGHRS and CDR2 is YFSETQ. The CDR3 runs to 14 residues. The CDR3 region has the DNA TGCGCCAGCAGCTTGCCACAGGGACCCTATGGCTACACCTTC. The encoded protein is CASSLPQGPYGYTF.

Many counts were recorded for this clonotype. The J gene is TRBJ2-3, the V gene TRBV28; 10 bases match TRBD1. Germline V gene lookup returns CDR1 MDHEN and CDR2 SYDVKM. The CDR3 runs to 15 residues. Germline trimming cut 6 bases from V and 3 bases from J; bases unmatched to any gene: 6. The CDR3 reads CASSPGTGETDTQYF. The CDR3, as DNA: TGTGCCAGCAGCCCCGGGACAGGGGAAACAGATACGCAGTATTTT.

There are many counts of this clonotype. The CDR3 DNA is TGTGCCTGGAGAACAGGGGGAAGGACTGAAGCTTTCTTT. Its protein is CAWRTGGRTEAFF. The chain combines TRBV30 with TRBJ1-1; 8 bases map to TRBD1. V shed 3 bases, J shed 5 bases, and the junction held 5 bases outside the gene matches. This CDR3 region has 13 residues. Germline values: CDR1 GTSNPN, CDR2 SVGIG (reference sequence).

This sequence joins TRBV6-1 and TRBJ1-2, with D unclear. The ends were cut back, 7 bases at V and 4 bases at J, with 13 bases in the middle. Germline-derived CDR1 and CDR2 are MNHNS and SASEGT. The CDR3 spans 13 residues. The CDR3 DNA sequence: TGTGCCAGCAATCCGGCCACGTTCTATGGCTACACCTTC. Translation gives CASNPATFYGYTF.

The chain links TRBV19 to TRBJ2-4; tentative D call: TRBD1 (6 bases). The V and J ends lost 6 bases and 0 bases respectively, with 9 bases between them. Germline values: CDR1 LNHDA, CDR2 SQIVND (reference sequence). This CDR3 has 14 amino acids. DNA of the CDR3: TGTGCCAGTAGGTCAGGGGAAGCCAAAAACATTCAGTACTTC. This codes for CASRSGEAKNIQYF. Full variable domain (missing parts from reference TRBV19 and TRBJ2-4): DGGITQSPKYLFRKEGQNVTLSCEQNLNHDAMYWYRQDPGQGLRLIYYSQIVNDFQKGDIAEGYSVSREKKESFPLTVTSAQKNPTAFYLCASRSGEAKNIQYFGAGTRLSVL.

This clonotype was recorded at least ten times. The chain combines TRBV20-1 with TRBJ2-7; weak D call: TRBD1 (5 bases). The ends were cut back, 0 bases at V and 7 bases at J, with 13 bases in the middle. CDR3 length: 13 amino acids. In germline, CDR1 is DFQATT, CDR2 SNEGSKA (reference sequence). The CDR3: CSARDPWQGEQYF. The CDR3 coding sequence is TGCAGTGCTAGAGACCCCTGGCAGGGAGAGCAGTACTTC.

This clonotype showed up many times. This rearrangement joins TRBV24-1 to TRBJ2-7, with D maybe TRBD1 (7 bases). From germline, CDR1 is KGHDR and CDR2 SFDVKD. Trimming removed 9 bases at V and 0 bases at J, with 11 bases between. The CDR3 extends over 13 amino acids. The CDR3 region has the DNA TGTGCCACCCAGGGGGGAAACTCCTACGAGCAGTACTTC. Its translation: CATQGGNSYEQYF.

This clonotype showed up many times. The V and J genes are TRBV28 and TRBJ2-7, with D possibly TRBD1 on 7 matching bases. Germline CDR1 MDHEN, CDR2 SYDVKM. There are 14 residues in the CDR3. Trimming left V 3 bases short and J 5 bases short, with 14 bases between. The CDR3 sequence is CASSLLQGRHEQYF. The CDR3 bases are TGTGCCAGCAGTTTGTTACAGGGGAGGCACGAGCAGTACTTC.

At least ten counts were recorded for this clonotype. The J gene is TRBJ2-3, the V gene TRBV15; tentatively, D is TRBD2 (6 bases). Trimming removed 3 bases from V and 4 bases from J, with 20 bases in between. Germline CDR1 is LNHNV and CDR2 is YYDKDF (reference sequence). The CDR3 spans 17 residues. The DNA for the CDR3 is TGTGCCACCAGCAGGGATAACACCGGGAGAGGCGCAGATACGCAGTATTTT. It yields the protein CATSRDNTGRGADTQYF. Looking up the rest from reference TRBV15 and TRBJ2-3 gives the full variable domain: DAMVIQNPRYQVTQFGKPVTLSCSQTLNHNVMYWYQQKSSQAPKLLFHYYDKDFNNEADTPDNFQSRRPNTSFCFLDIRSPGLGDTAMYLCATSRDNTGRGADTQYFGPGTRLTVL.

The chain combines TRBV9 with TRBJ2-5, with TRBD2 identical over 7 bases. This CDR3 is 15 amino acids long. Germline values: CDR1 SGDLS, CDR2 YYNGEE. The trim removed 0 bases at V and 3 bases at J, leaving 5 bases unmatched. CDR3 nucleotide sequence: TGTGCCAGCAGCGTAGGGGGAGGGAGTAAAGAGACCCAGTACTTC. It codes for CASSVGGGSKETQYF.

This chain joins TRBV12-3 or TRBV12-4 and TRBJ2-4; D is unclear. V gave up 3 bases and J gave up 0 bases, with 12 bases separating them. This CDR3 has 16 amino acids. The CDR3 spells CASSFSSALAKNIQYF. Here the CDR3 DNA reads TGTGCCAGCAGTTTTTCCAGCGCCCTAGCCAAAAACATTCAGTACTTC.

This clonotype was recorded many times. J is TRBJ2-1 and V is TRBV2; 8 positions match TRBD2. J gave up 7 bases and V 5 bases, and 7 bases lay outside the gene matches. Per germline, CDR1 SNHLY and CDR2 FYNNEI. CDR3 length equals 14 residues. This CDR3 reads CASSTSGQGNEQFF. DNA for the CDR3: TGTGCCAGCAGTACTAGCGGCCAAGGGAATGAGCAGTTCTTC.

In this sample, this clonotype turned up many times. The chain uses TRBV10-3 and TRBJ1-6; 7 bases are shared with TRBD1. V trimming: 10 bases; J trimming: 7 bases; junction bases outside the gene matches: 7. CDR1 is ENHRY, CDR2 SYGVKD, per germline. This CDR3 has 13 residues. The CDR3 coding sequence is TGTGCCAGCCATCAGGGGGAGAATTCACCCCTCCACTTT. Protein product: CASHQGENSPLHF.

The table lists this clonotype with many counts. The gene calls are TRBV12-3 or TRBV12-4 and TRBJ2-1; TRBD2 agrees at 7 bases. This CDR3 is built from 15 residues. After removal of 7 bases from V and 1 base from J, the junction contained 7 bases not matched to a gene. CDR3 region: CASTLAGGSYNEQFF. CDR3 DNA: TGTGCCAGCACCTTAGCGGGTGGATCCTACAATGAGCAGTTCTTC.

This clonotype was seen more than once but under ten times. The V call is TRBV20-1, the J call TRBJ2-1; D may be TRBD2 (5 bases). Germline CDR1 is DFQATT and CDR2 is SNEGSKA (reference sequence). The CDR3 length is 14 residues. The V gene lost 3 bases and the J gene lost 3 bases, with 12 bases spanning the gap. The CDR3: CSASPASIYNEQFF. In DNA form, the CDR3 reads TGCAGTGCTAGTCCGGCTAGCATCTACAATGAGCAGTTCTTC.

This clonotype was picked up many times. The CDR3 DNA sequence: TGTGCCAGCAGCCGAGACACGGGGCGCAATGAGCAGTTCTTC. Translation gives CASSRDTGRNEQFF. The chain uses TRBV27 and TRBJ2-1; D tentatively reads TRBD1 or TRBD2 (5 bases each). V shed 6 bases and J shed 6 bases, with 15 bases lying between them. CDR3 size: 14 residues. The germline CDR1 and CDR2 sequences are MNHEY and SMNVEV (reference sequence).